In its sample, the clone carrying this TCR beta chain was seen once. The CDR3 totals 14 residues. CDR1 is LNHDA and CDR2 is SQIVND in the germline V gene (reference sequence). V lost 2 bases and J lost 0, with 5 bases in between. These data are taken from a study of STAT5B mutations in CD4+ large granular lymphocyte leukemia. Clones were read by immunoSEQ multiplex PCR, and TCRdb kept only the in-frame ones, dropping some. The sample has around 48,000 clones, roughly two thirds seen once. The source is a human donor in good health. This chain links TRBV19 with TRBJ1-3; D not resolved. The sequenced material came from CD4+ T cells from blood buffy coats. The CDR3 spells CASSIQLSGNTIYF. The CDR3 DNA reads TGTGCCAGTAGTATACAGCTCTCTGGAAACACCATATATTTT.